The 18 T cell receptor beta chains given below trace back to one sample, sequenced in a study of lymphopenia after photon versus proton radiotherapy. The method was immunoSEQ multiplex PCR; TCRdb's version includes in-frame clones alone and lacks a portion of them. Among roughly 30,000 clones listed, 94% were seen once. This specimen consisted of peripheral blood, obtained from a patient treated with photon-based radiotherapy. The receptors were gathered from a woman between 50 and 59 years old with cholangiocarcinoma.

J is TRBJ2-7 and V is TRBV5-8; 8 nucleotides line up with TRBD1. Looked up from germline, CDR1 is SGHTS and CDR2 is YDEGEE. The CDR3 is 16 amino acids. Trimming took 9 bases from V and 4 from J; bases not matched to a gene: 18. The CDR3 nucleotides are TGTGCCACCCAACCGCCACTCCGGGACAGGTCTTACGAGCAGTACTTC. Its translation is CATQPPLRDRSYEQYF.

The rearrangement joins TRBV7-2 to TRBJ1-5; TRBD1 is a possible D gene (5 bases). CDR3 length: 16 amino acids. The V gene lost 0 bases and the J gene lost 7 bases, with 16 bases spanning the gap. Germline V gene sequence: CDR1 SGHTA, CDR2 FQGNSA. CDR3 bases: TGTGCCAGCAGCTTAGCGGTAAGGGCGCGGGGGCAGCCCCAGCATTTT. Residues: CASSLAVRARGQPQHF.

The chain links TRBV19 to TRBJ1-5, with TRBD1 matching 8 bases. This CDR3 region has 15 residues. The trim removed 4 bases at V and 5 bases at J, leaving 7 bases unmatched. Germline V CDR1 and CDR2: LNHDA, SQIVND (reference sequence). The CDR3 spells CASSTDRGGHQPQHF. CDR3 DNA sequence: TGTGCCAGTAGTACAGACAGGGGAGGTCATCAGCCCCAGCATTTT.

Written as DNA, the CDR3 is TGTGCCAGCAGCTTGGCCCCAGGTCCTAACTATGGCTACACCTTC. Translation: CASSLAPGPNYGYTF. J is TRBJ1-2 and V is TRBV5-4; D gene unclear. This CDR3 has 15 residues. Germline V lookup: CDR1 SGHNT, CDR2 YYREEE (reference sequence). V gave up 0 bases and J gave up 0 bases, with 9 bases separating them.

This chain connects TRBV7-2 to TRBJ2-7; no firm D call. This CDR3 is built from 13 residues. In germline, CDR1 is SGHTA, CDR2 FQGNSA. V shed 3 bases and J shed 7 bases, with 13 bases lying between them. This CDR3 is CASSFGFVKEQYF. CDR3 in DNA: TGTGCCAGCAGCTTCGGTTTCGTGAAGGAGCAGTACTTC.

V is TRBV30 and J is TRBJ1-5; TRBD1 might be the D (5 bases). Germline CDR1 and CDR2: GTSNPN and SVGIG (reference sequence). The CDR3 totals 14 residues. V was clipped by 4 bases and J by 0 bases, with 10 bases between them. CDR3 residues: CAWKVGDSNQPQHF. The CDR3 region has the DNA TGTGCCTGGAAGGTAGGGGATAGCAATCAGCCCCAGCATTTT.

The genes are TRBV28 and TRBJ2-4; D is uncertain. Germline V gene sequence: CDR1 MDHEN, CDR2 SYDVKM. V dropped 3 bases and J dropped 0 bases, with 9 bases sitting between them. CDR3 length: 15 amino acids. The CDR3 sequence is CASSFSSLAKNIQYF. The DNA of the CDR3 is TGTGCCAGCAGTTTTTCCAGCTTAGCCAAAAACATTCAGTACTTC. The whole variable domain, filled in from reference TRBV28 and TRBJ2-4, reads DVKVTQSSRYLVKRTGEKVFLECVQDMDHENMFWYRQDPGLGLRLIYFSYDVKMKEKGDIPEGYSVSREKKERFSLILESASTNQTSMYLCASSFSSLAKNIQYFGAGTRLSVL.

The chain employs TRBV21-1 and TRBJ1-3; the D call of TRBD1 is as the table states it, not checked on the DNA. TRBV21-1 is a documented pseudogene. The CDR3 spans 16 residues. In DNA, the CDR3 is TGTGCCAGCAGAAGGGGGATACAACACGCACGAAACACCATATATTTT. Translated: CASRRGIQHARNTIYF.

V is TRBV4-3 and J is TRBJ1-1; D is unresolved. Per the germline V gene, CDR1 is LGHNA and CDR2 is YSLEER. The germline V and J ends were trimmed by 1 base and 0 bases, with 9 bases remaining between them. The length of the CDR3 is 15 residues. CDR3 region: CASSQVGYMNTEAFF. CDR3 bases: TGCGCCAGCAGCCAAGTTGGTTACATGAACACTGAAGCTTTCTTT.

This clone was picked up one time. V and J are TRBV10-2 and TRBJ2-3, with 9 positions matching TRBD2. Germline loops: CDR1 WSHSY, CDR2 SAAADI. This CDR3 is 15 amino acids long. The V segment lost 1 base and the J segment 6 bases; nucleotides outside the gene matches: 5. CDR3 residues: CASSEFLAGEDTQYF. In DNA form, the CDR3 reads TGCGCCAGCAGTGAGTTTTTAGCGGGGGAGGATACGCAGTATTTT.

CDR3 in amino acids: CASSLRQGENTEAFF. The CDR3 DNA sequence: TGCGCCAGCAGCCTCCGACAGGGCGAGAACACTGAAGCTTTCTTT. The chain combines TRBV4-1 with TRBJ1-1; 7 bases line up with TRBD1. The germline gives CDR1 MGHRA, CDR2 YSYEKL. V dropped 4 bases and J dropped 1; count of bases not matched to a gene: 6. This CDR3 comprises 15 residues.

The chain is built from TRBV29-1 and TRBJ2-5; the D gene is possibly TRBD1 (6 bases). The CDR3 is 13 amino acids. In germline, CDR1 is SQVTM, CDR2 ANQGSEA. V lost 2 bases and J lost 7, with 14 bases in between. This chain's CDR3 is CSVESTGFGTQYF. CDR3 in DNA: TGCAGCGTTGAATCTACAGGGTTTGGGACCCAGTACTTC.

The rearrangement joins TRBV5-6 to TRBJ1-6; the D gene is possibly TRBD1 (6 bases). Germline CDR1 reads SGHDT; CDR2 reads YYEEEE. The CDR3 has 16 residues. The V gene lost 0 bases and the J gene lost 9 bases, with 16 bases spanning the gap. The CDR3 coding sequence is TGTGCCAGCAGCTTGGAGGCAGCCTTAGGGGGTTCACCCCTCCACTTT. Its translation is CASSLEAALGGSPLHF. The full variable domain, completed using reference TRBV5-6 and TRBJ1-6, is DAGVTQSPTHLIKTRGQQVTLRCSPKSGHDTVSWYQQALGQGPQFIFQYYEEEERQRGNFPDRFSGHQFPNYSSELNVNALLLGDSALYLCASSLEAALGGSPLHFGNGTRLTVT.

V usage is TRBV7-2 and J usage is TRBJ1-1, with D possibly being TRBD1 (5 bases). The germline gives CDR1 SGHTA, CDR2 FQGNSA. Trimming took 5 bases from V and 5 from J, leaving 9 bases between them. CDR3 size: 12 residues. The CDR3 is CASSPPGTEAFF. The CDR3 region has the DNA TGTGCCAGCAGCCCGCCAGGGACTGAAGCTTTCTTT. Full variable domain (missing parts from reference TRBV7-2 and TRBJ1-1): GAGVSQSPSNKVTEKGKDVELRCDPISGHTALYWYRQSLGQGLEFLIYFQGNSAPDKSGLPSDRFSAERTGGSVSTLTIQRTQQEDSAVYLCASSPPGTEAFFGQGTRLTVV.

This chain's CDR3 is CASRKFALREQGTQYF. CDR3 nucleotide sequence: TGTGCCAGCAGGAAATTTGCGCTGCGGGAGCAGGGGACCCAGTACTTC. V is TRBV2 and J is TRBJ2-5; 7 bases align to TRBD2. V was clipped by 6 bases and J by 7 bases; unmatched bases: 17. The CDR3 sequence is 16 residues long. Per germline, CDR1 SNHLY and CDR2 FYNNEI.

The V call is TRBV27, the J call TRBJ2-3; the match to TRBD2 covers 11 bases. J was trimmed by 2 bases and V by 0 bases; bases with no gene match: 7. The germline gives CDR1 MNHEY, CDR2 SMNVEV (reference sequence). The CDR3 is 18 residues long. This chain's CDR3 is CASSLSPPSGGYTDTQYF. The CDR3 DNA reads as TGTGCCAGCAGTTTATCCCCACCTAGCGGGGGGTACACAGATACGCAGTATTTT.

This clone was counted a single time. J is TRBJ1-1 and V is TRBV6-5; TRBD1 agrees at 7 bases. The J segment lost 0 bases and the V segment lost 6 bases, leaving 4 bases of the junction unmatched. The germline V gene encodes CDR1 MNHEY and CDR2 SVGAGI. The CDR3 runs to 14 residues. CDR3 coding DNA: TGTGCCAGCAGCCCCAGGGGGATGAACACTGAAGCTTTCTTT. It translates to CASSPRGMNTEAFF.

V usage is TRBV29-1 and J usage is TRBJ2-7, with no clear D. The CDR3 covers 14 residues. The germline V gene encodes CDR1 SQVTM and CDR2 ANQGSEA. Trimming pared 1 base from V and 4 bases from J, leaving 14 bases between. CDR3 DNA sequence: TGCAGCGTTGAAGGGGCAGGTGCCGGGTACGAGCAGTACTTC. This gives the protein CSVEGAGAGYEQYF.